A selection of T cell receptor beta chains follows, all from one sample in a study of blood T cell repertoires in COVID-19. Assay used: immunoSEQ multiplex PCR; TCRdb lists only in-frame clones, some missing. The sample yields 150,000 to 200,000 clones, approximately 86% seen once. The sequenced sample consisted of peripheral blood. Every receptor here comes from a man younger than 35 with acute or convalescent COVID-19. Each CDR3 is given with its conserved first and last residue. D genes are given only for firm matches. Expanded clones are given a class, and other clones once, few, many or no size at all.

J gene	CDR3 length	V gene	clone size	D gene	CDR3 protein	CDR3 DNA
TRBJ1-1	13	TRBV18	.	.	CASSPSTNTEAFF	TGTGCCAGCTCGCCGAGCACTAACACTGAAGCTTTCTTT
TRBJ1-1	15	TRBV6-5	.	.	CASSYGGGMNTEAFF	TGTGCCAGCAGTTACGGGGGGGGGATGAACACTGAAGCTTTCTTT
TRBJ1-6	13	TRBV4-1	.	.	CASSQDRETPLHF	TGCGCCAGCAGCCAAGATAGAGAGACACCCCTCCACTTT
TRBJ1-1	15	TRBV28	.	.	CASSLYRTLNTEAFF	TGTGCCAGCAGTTTATACCGGACATTGAACACTGAAGCTTTCTTT
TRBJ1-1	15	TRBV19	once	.	CASSIGRLRGAEAFF	TGTGCCAGTAGTATCGGCCGGTTGAGAGGCGCTGAAGCTTTCTTT
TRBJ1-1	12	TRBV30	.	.	CAWGDSSRDAFF	TGTGCCTGGGGTGATTCATCTCGAGATGCTTTCTTT
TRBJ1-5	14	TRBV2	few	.	CASSVRSSNQPQHF	TGTGCCAGCAGTGTTAGAAGTAGCAATCAGCCCCAGCATTTT
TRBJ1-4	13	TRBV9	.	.	CASSTGRNEKLFF	TGTGCCAGCAGCACAGGGAGAAATGAAAAACTGTTTTTT
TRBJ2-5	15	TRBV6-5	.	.	CASSYGGGEQETQYF	TGTGCCAGCAGTTACGGCGGGGGCGAGCAAGAGACCCAGTACTTC
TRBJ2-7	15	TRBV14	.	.	CASSQETFPGYEQYF	TGTGCCAGCAGCCAAGAGACCTTCCCGGGGTACGAGCAGTACTTC
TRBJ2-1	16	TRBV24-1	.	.	CATSPLGGSATNEQFF	TGTGCCACCAGTCCCCTAGGTGGGTCAGCCACTAATGAGCAGTTCTTC
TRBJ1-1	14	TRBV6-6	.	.	CASTHNGGNTEAFF	TGTGCCAGCACCCACAACGGGGGGAACACTGAAGCTTTCTTT
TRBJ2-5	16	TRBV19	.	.	CASSIRKLAGQETQYF	TGTGCCAGTAGTATCAGGAAACTAGCAGGCCAAGAGACCCAGTACTTC
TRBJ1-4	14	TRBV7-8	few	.	CASSLGPGDEKLFF	TGTGCCAGCAGCTTAGGTCCGGGGGATGAAAAACTGTTTTTT
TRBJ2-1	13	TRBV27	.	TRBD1	CASRDRGYNEQFF	TGTGCCAGCCGGGACAGGGGCTACAATGAGCAGTTCTTC
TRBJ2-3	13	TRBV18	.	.	CASSPGRETTQYF	TGTGCCAGCTCACCCGGACGGGAGACAACGCAGTATTTT
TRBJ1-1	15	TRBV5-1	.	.	CASSLVVGRDTEAFF	TGCGCCAGCAGCTTGGTCGTGGGTCGGGACACTGAAGCTTTCTTT
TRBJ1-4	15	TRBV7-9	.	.	CASSLAPRGNEKLFF	TGTGCCAGCAGCTTAGCCCCGCGGGGTAATGAAAAACTGTTTTTT
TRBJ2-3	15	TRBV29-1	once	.	CSVSQQLVLPDTQYF	TGCAGCGTTTCCCAACAACTAGTGCTCCCAGATACGCAGTATTTT
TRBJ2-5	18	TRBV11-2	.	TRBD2	CASSSRGGGQLTRETQYF	TGTGCCAGCAGCTCCCGCGGGGGGGGACAGCTAACGAGGGAGACCCAGTACTTC
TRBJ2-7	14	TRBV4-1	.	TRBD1	CASSQDRGSYEQYF	TGCGCCAGCAGCCAAGACAGGGGGTCCTACGAGCAGTACTTC
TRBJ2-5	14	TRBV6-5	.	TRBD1	CASSFQGAWETQYF	TGTGCCAGCAGTTTCCAGGGGGCTTGGGAGACCCAGTACTTC
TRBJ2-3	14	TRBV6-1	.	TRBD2	CASSELGGRDTQYF	TGTGCCAGCAGTGAGCTGGGGGGGAGGGATACGCAGTATTTT
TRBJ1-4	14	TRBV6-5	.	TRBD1	CASRKGARGEKLFF	TGTGCCAGCAGGAAGGGGGCGCGAGGTGAAAAACTGTTTTTT
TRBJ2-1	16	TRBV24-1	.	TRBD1	CATSDEADRGRPEQFF	TGTGCCACCAGTGATGAAGCAGACAGGGGACGGCCTGAGCAGTTCTTC
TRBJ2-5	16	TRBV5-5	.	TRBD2	CASSRRGDLKTETQYF	TGTGCCAGCAGCAGGCGGGGGGACCTTAAGACGGAGACCCAGTACTTC
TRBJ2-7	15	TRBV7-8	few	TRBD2	CASSLRRSGVYEQYF	TGTGCCAGCAGCCTCCGGCGGAGCGGGGTCTACGAGCAGTACTTC
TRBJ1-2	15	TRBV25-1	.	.	CASSAPTEANYGYTF	TGTGCCAGCAGTGCCCCGACGGAGGCGAATTATGGCTACACCTTC
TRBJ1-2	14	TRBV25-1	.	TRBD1	CASSGGTGAYGYTF	TGTGCCAGCAGTGGAGGGACAGGGGCCTATGGCTACACCTTC
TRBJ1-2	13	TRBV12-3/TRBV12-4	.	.	CASQGGTYYGYTF	TGTGCCAGCCAAGGAGGAACTTACTATGGCTACACCTTC
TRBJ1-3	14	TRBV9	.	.	CASSVGQSGNTIYF	TGTGCCAGCAGCGTAGGGCAGTCTGGAAACACCATATATTTT
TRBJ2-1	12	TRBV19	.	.	CASSIEFNEQFF	TGTGCCAGTAGTATCGAGTTCAATGAGCAGTTCTTC
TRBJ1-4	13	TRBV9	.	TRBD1	CASSATGGGKLFF	TGTGCCAGCAGCGCGACAGGGGGCGGAAAACTGTTTTTT
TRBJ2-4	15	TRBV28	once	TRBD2	CASSLMGGGAGPQYF	TGTGCCAGCAGTTTAATGGGCGGGGGGGCCGGTCCCCAGTACTTC
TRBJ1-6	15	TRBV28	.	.	CASKTGPVKDSPLHF	TGTGCCAGCAAGACAGGCCCAGTTAAGGATTCACCCCTCCACTTT
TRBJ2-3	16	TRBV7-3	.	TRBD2	CASSLTGLAVTDTQYF	TGTGCCAGCAGCTTAACGGGACTAGCGGTTACAGATACGCAGTATTTT
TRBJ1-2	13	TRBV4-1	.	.	CASRSIQGYGYTF	TGCGCCAGCAGATCGATACAGGGATATGGCTACACCTTC
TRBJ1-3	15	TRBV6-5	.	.	CASRTGGNSGNTIYF	TGTGCCAGCAGAACGGGAGGAAACTCTGGAAACACCATATATTTT
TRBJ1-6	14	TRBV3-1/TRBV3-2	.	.	CASSRTAVNSPLHF	TGTGCCAGCAGCCGGACAGCTGTTAATTCACCCCTCCACTTT
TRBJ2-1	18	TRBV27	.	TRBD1	CASSFRVRPGQPSNEQFF	TGTGCCAGCAGTTTCAGGGTACGTCCGGGACAGCCCAGCAATGAGCAGTTCTTC
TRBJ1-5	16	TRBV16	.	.	CASSHVAGDSNQPQHF	TGTGCCAGCAGCCATGTGGCGGGGGATAGCAATCAGCCCCAGCATTTT
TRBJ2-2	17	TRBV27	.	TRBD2	CASSPQRGTSGTGELFF	TGTGCCAGCAGTCCGCAAAGAGGGACTAGCGGCACCGGGGAGCTGTTTTTT
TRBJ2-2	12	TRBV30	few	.	CALTILTGELFF	TGTGCCTTGACTATCCTAACCGGGGAGCTGTTTTTT
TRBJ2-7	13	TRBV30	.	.	CAWSSSGAYEQYF	TGTGCCTGGAGTTCCTCGGGAGCCTACGAGCAGTACTTC
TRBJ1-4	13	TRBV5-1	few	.	CASSGESNEKLFF	TGCGCCAGCAGCGGGGAGAGTAATGAAAAACTGTTTTTT
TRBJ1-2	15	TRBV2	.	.	CASSSDNLWGEGYTF	TGTGCCAGCAGTTCCGATAACCTCTGGGGAGAAGGCTACACCTTC
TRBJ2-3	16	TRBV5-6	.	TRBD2	CASSFLAGGSTDTQYF	TGTGCCAGCAGCTTCCTAGCGGGGGGATCCACAGATACGCAGTATTTT
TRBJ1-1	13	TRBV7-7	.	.	CASRSTENTEAFF	TGTGCCAGCAGATCCACAGAGAACACTGAAGCTTTCTTT
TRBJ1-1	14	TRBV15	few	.	CATSPGTQYTEAFF	TGTGCCACCAGCCCCGGGACACAGTACACTGAAGCTTTCTTT
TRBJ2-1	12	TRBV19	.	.	CASSIASNEQFF	TGTGCCAGTAGTATAGCTTCCAATGAGCAGTTCTTC
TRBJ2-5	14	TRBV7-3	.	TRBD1	CASSLGTGRETQYF	TGTGCCAGCAGCTTAGGGACAGGGAGAGAGACCCAGTACTTC
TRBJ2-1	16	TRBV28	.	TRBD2	CASSSLAGGAYNEQFF	TGTGCCAGCAGTTCCTTAGCGGGGGGGGCCTACAATGAGCAGTTCTTC